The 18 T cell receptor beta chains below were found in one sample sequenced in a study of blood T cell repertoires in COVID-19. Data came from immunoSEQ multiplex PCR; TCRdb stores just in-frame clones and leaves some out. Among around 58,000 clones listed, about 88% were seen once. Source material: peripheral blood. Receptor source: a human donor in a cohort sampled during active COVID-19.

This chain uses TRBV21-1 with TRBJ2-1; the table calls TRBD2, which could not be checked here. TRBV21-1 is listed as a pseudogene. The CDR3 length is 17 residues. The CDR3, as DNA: TGTGCCAGCAGCAAAGGCGGACTAGCGGGAGGGTACAATGAGCAGTTCTTC. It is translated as CASSKGGLAGGYNEQFF.

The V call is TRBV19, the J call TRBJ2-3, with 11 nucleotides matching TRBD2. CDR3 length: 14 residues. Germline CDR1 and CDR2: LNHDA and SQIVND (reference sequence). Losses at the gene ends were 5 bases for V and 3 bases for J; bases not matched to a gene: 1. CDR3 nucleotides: TGTGCCAGTAGTCGACTAGCGGGGACAGATACGCAGTATTTT. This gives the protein CASSRLAGTDTQYF.

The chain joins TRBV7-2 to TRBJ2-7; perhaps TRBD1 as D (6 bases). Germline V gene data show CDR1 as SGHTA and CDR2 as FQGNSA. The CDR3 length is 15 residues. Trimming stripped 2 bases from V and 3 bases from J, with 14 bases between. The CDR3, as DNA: TGTGCCAGCAGCTTACAAACAGGGAGCAACTACGAGCAGTACTTC. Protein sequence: CASSLQTGSNYEQYF.

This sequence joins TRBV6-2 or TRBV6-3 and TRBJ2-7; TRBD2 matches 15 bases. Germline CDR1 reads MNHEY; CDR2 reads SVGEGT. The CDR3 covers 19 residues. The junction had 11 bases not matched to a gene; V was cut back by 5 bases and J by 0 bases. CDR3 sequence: CASSKPGLAGGIYSYEQYF. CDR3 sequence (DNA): TGTGCCAGCAGTAAGCCGGGACTAGCGGGAGGAATCTACTCCTACGAGCAGTACTTC.

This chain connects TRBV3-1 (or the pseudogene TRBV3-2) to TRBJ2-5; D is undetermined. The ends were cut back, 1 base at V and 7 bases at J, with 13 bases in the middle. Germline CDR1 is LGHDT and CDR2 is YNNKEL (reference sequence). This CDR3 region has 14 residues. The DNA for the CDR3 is TGTGCCAGCAGCCAAGGCGGTTCTGGATTGACCCAGTACTTC. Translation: CASSQGGSGLTQYF.

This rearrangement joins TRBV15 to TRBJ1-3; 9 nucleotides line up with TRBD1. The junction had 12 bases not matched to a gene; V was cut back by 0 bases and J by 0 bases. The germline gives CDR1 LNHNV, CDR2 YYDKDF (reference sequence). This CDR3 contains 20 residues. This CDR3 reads CATSRDHRLGQGFSGNTIYF. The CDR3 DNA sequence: TGTGCCACCAGCAGAGATCACAGACTGGGACAGGGCTTCTCTGGAAACACCATATATTTT. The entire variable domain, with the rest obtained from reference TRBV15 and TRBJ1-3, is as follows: DAMVIQNPRYQVTQFGKPVTLSCSQTLNHNVMYWYQQKSSQAPKLLFHYYDKDFNNEADTPDNFQSRRPNTSFCFLDIRSPGLGDTAMYLCATSRDHRLGQGFSGNTIYFGEGSWLTVV.

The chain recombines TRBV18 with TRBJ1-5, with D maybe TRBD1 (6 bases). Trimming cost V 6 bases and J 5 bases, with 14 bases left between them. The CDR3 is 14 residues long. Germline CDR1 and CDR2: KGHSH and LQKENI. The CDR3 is CASSGGQTDQPQHF. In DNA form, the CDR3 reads TGTGCCAGCTCGGGTGGACAGACTGATCAGCCCCAGCATTTT.

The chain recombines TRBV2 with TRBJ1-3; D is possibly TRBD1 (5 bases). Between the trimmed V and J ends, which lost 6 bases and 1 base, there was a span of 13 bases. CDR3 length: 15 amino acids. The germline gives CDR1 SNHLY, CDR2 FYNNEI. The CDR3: CASSLSGGSGNTIYF. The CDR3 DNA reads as TGTGCCAGCAGCCTGTCGGGGGGGTCTGGAAACACCATATATTTT. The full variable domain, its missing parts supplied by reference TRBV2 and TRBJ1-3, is EPEVTQTPSHQVTQMGQEVILRCVPISNHLYFYWYRQILGQKVEFLVSFYNNEISEKSEIFDDQFSVERPDGSNFTLKIRSTKLEDSAMYFCASSLSGGSGNTIYFGEGSWLTVV.

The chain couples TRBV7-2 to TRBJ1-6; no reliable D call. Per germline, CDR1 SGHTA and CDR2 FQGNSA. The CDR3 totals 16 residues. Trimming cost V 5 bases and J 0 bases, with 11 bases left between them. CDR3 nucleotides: TGTGCCAGCAGCGGAGGCCGAAGCTCCTATAATTCACCCCTCCACTTT. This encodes CASSGGRSSYNSPLHF.

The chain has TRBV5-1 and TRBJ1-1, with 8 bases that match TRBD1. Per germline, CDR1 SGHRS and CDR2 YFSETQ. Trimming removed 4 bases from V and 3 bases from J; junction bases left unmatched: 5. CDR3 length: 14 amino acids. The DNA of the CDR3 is TGCGCCAGCAGCCCGACAGGGGTTGACACTGAAGCTTTCTTT. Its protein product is CASSPTGVDTEAFF. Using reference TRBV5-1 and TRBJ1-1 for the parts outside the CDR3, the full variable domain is KAGVTQTPRYLIKTRGQQVTLSCSPISGHRSVSWYQQTPGQGLQFLFEYFSETQRNKGNFPGRFSGRQFSNSRSEMNVSTLELGDSALYLCASSPTGVDTEAFFGQGTRLTVV.

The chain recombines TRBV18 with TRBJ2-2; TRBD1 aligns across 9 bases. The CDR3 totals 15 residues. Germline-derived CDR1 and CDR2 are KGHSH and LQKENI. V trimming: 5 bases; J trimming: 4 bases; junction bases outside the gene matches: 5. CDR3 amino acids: CASSTGTGFTGELFF. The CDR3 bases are TGTGCCAGCTCAACCGGGACAGGGTTCACCGGGGAGCTGTTTTTT.

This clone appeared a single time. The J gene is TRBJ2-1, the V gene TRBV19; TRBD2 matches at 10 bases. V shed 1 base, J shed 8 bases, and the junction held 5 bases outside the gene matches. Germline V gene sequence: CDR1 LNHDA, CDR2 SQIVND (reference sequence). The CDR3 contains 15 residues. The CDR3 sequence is CASSIASGSWYEQFF. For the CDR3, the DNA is TGTGCCAGTAGTATAGCTAGCGGGAGTTGGTATGAGCAGTTCTTC.

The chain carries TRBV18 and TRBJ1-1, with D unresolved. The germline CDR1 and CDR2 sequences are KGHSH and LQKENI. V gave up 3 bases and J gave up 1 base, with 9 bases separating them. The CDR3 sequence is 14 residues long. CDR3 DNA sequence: TGTGCCAGCTCACCGTCTGCCAGGAACACTGAAGCTTTCTTT. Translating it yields CASSPSARNTEAFF.

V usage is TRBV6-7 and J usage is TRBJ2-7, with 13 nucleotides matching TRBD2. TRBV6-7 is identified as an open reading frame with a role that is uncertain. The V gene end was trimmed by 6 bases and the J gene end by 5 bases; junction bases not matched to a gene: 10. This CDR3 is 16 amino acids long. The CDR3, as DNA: TGTGCCAGCAGACCTGGACTAGCGGGAGCAAGCGACGAGCAGTACTTC. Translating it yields CASRPGLAGASDEQYF.

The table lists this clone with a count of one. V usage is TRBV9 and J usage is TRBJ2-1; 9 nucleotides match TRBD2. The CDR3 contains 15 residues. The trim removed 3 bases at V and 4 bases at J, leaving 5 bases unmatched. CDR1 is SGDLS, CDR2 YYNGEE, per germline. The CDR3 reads CASSEGLASYNEQFF. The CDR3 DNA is TGTGCCAGCAGCGAGGGACTAGCTTCTTACAATGAGCAGTTCTTC.

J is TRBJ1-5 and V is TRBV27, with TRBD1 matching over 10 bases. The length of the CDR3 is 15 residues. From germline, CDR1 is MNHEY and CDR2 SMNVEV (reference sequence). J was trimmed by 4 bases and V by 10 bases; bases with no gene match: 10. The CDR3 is CATGQGRGWNQPQHF. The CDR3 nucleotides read TGTGCCACGGGACAGGGGAGGGGGTGGAATCAGCCCCAGCATTTT.

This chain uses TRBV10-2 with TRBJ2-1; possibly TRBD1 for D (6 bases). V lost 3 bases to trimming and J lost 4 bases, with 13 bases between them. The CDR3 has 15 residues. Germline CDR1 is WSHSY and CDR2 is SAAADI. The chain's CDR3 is CASSDWQGIYNEQFF. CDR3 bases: TGCGCCAGCAGTGATTGGCAGGGGATTTACAATGAGCAGTTCTTC.

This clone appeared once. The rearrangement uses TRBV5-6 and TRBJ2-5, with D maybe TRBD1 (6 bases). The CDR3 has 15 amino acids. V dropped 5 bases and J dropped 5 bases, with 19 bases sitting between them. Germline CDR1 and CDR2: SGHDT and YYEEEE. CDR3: CASSTTGRRGETQYF. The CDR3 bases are TGTGCCAGCAGTACGACGGGACGTAGGGGGGAGACCCAGTACTTC.